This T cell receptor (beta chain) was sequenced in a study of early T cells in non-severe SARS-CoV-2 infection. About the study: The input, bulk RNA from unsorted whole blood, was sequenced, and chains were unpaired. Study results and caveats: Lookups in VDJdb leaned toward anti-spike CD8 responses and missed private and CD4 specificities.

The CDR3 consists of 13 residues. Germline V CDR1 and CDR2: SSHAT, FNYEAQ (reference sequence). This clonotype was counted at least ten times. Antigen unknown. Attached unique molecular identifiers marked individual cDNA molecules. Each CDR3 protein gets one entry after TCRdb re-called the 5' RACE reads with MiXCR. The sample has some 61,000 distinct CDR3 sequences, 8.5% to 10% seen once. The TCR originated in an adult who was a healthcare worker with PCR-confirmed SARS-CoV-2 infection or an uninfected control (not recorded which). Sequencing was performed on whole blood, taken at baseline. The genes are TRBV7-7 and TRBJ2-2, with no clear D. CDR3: CATRSTNTGELFF. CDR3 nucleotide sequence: TGTGCGACCCGGAGTACCAACACCGGGGAGCTGTTTTTT.